Listed below are T cell receptor beta chains from one sample, sequenced in a study of blood T cells in healthy people across ages. MiXCR, applied by TCRdb to the 5' RACE reads, yields one record per CDR3 protein. The sample consists of some 920,000 distinct CDR3 sequences, roughly 51% of them appearing once. Sequencing used blood. Receptors were obtained from a woman aged 55-70 years in good health. Each CDR3 is given with its conserved first and last residue. D genes are given only for firm matches. Clone size, where shown, is once, few, many, or a class for clones that have expanded.

j_call v_call d_call clone_size cdr3_nt cdr3_aa
TRBJ2-1 TRBV2 NA NA TGTGCCAGCACCCCCGTCCTACACTACAATGAGCAGTTCTTC CASTPVLHYNEQFF
TRBJ2-1 TRBV10-2 TRBD1 NA TGCGCCAGCAGTGAGACAGGGGGCTCCTACAATGAGCAGTTCTTC CASSETGGSYNEQFF
TRBJ2-5 TRBV15 NA NA TGTGCCACCAGCAGAGATTCGTTGGGGTTCAAGACCCAGTACTTC CATSRDSLGFKTQYF
TRBJ2-7 TRBV20-1 TRBD2 few TGCAGTGCGCAGACTAGCGGGAGGCTCGAGCAGTACTTC CSAQTSGRLEQYF
TRBJ2-1 TRBV20-1 TRBD2 NA TGCAGTGCTAGCTCAGCGGGGGCGGCCTCCTACAATGAGCAGTTCTTC CSASSAGAASYNEQFF
TRBJ2-7 TRBV29-1 NA NA TGCAGCGTTGAAAGGGCAGGTCACTCCTACGAGCAGTACTTC CSVERAGHSYEQYF
TRBJ1-2 TRBV11-2 TRBD1 few TGTGCCAGCAGCTTAGCGTTCATGGGACAGGGTAAAGATGGCTACACCTTC CASSLAFMGQGKDGYTF
TRBJ2-1 TRBV3-1 TRBD2 NA TGTGCCAGCAGCCAAATTCCCGAGACTAGCGAGTTCTTC CASSQIPETSEFF
TRBJ2-7 TRBV5-1 NA few TGCGCCAGCAGCTTGCTACCCGCAACATTGCGAGGGGTAAAGTCCTACGAGCAGTACTTC CASSLLPATLRGVKSYEQYF
TRBJ2-1 TRBV29-1 NA few TGCAGCGTCGTAGGTGTGGGTCTTGGCGGGATCCACGGAAATGAGCAGTTCTTC CSVVGVGLGGIHGNEQFF
TRBJ2-1 TRBV12-3/TRBV12-4 TRBD1 NA TGTGCCAGCACCCCTCGGGACAGCCCCTACAATGAGCAGTTCTTC CASTPRDSPYNEQFF
TRBJ2-5 TRBV7-2 TRBD1 NA TGTGCCAGCAGCTTAGCGGGGACAGATGAAGAGACCCAGTACTTC CASSLAGTDEETQYF
TRBJ2-7 TRBV10-1 NA NA TGCGCCAGCAGTAAGGTGCCCTCCTACGAGCAGTACTTC CASSKVPSYEQYF
TRBJ2-3 TRBV4-1 NA NA TGCGCCAGCAGCCGAACACTCCAATACAACACAGATACGCAGTATTTT CASSRTLQYNTDTQYF
TRBJ2-4 TRBV6-5 NA few TGTGCCAGCAGTTCGGGACGAGTCATTTTTGGCAAAAACATTCAGTACTTC CASSSGRVIFGKNIQYF
TRBJ2-1 TRBV7-9 NA NA TGTGCCAGCAGCTTAGCGGTGGTGCGGGAACTGCAGTTCTTC CASSLAVVRELQFF
TRBJ2-5 TRBV20-1 TRBD2 NA TGCAGTGCTAGAGTCTGGCGGGAGGCGCTGGAGACCCAGTACTTC CSARVWREALETQYF
TRBJ2-1 TRBV6-1 TRBD2 once TGTGCCAGCAGCGAGGGACTAGCGGGAGTTGTGCAGTTCTTC CASSEGLAGVVQFF
TRBJ2-5 TRBV4-3 NA few TGCGCCAGCAGCCACTCCCTAAAGACCGGGAGAGGAGAGACCCAGTACTTC CASSHSLKTGRGETQYF
TRBJ2-7 TRBV25-1 NA few TGTGCCAGCAGTAGAACCGGGACGGGGATCGAGCAGTACTTC CASSRTGTGIEQYF
TRBJ2-1 TRBV9 NA NA TGTGCCAGCAGCCCAAGCATCGGGAGCGTTGAGCAGTTCTTC CASSPSIGSVEQFF
TRBJ2-7 TRBV20-1 NA NA TGCAGTGCTAATATACAGGGAGACTCCTACGAGCAGTACTTC CSANIQGDSYEQYF
TRBJ2-7 TRBV29-1 TRBD2 many TGCAGCGTTGAAGGGGGACTAGCGGGAAAAGAGCAGTACTTC CSVEGGLAGKEQYF
TRBJ2-1 TRBV29-1 NA NA TGCAGCGTTGTGAGCTACATAAACAATGAGCAGTTCTTC CSVVSYINNEQFF
TRBJ2-7 TRBV7-9 NA few TGTGCCACCACATCGGGGGCCGGGACCGTGGAAGAGCAGTACTTC CATTSGAGTVEEQYF
TRBJ2-3 TRBV27 TRBD2 NA TGTGCCAGCTCATTATTAGCGGGACTTATGGATACGCAGTATTTT CASSLLAGLMDTQYF
TRBJ2-3 TRBV5-1 TRBD1 few TGCGCCAGCAGCTTGGCAGGGACAGGGGGCCCGTATTTT CASSLAGTGGPYF
TRBJ2-7 TRBV29-1 TRBD2 NA TGCAGCGTTGAAGAACTAGCGGGAGGCGCCTACGAGCAGTACTTC CSVEELAGGAYEQYF
TRBJ1-2 TRBV6-5 NA NA TGTGCCAGCAGTTCGGGGGGTCTTGACGCTAACTATGGCTACACCTTC CASSSGGLDANYGYTF
TRBJ2-3 TRBV15 TRBD2 NA TGTGCCACCAGCACCAGACTAGCGGAAAGCACAGATACGCAGTATTTT CATSTRLAESTDTQYF
TRBJ2-5 TRBV7-2 NA NA TGTGCCAGCAGCTTAACCCCCTTGGAGAGGGAGCAGTACTTC CASSLTPLEREQYF
TRBJ2-3 TRBV10-3 TRBD2 NA TGTGCCATCAGTGAGGGTGGACTAGCGGGAGTAAGAGATACGCAGTATTTT CAISEGGLAGVRDTQYF
TRBJ1-2 TRBV9 NA NA TGTGCCAGCAGCGCCTCGGAAGGCTATGGCTACACCTTC CASSASEGYGYTF
TRBJ1-2 TRBV12-3/TRBV12-4 NA few TGTGCCAGCAGCCTCCGGGGACCCGAGTATGGCTACACCTTC CASSLRGPEYGYTF
TRBJ1-2 TRBV3-1 NA NA TGTGCCAGCAGCCAAGAGGGCCGCTATGGCTACACCTTC CASSQEGRYGYTF
TRBJ2-2 TRBV7-2 TRBD2 NA TGTGCCAGCAGCTTAGCCGGCCTAGCGGTGAACACCGGGGAGCTGTTTTTT CASSLAGLAVNTGELFF
TRBJ2-4 TRBV20-1 NA NA TGCAGTGTCAGAGGGGCCTACGAGCGGTACTTC CSVRGAYERYF
TRBJ2-7 TRBV4-2 TRBD1 NA TGTGCCAGCAGCCAAGATTCGGGGACGGACAGGGTTTTGTACGAGCAGTACTTC CASSQDSGTDRVLYEQYF
TRBJ2-3 TRBV20-1 TRBD2 NA TGCAGTGCTCCAACTAGCGCCCTCACAGATACGCAGTATTTT CSAPTSALTDTQYF
TRBJ2-3 TRBV20-1 TRBD2 once TGCAGTGCTACGACTAGCGGGGAAACAGATACGCAGTATTTT CSATTSGETDTQYF
TRBJ2-3 TRBV28 TRBD2 NA TGTGCCAGCAGTTTATGGGGGACTAGCGGGAGTTCAGCAGATACGCAGTATTTT CASSLWGTSGSSADTQYF
TRBJ2-7 TRBV27 NA many TGTGCCAGCAGTTCCTTAGCGGGACAGACCTACGAGCAGTACTTC CASSSLAGQTYEQYF
TRBJ1-5 TRBV12-3/TRBV12-4 NA NA TGTGCCAGCGGAGGCCTTGAGGGAAACAATCAGCCCCAGCATTTT CASGGLEGNNQPQHF
TRBJ2-7 TRBV27 NA many TGTGCCAGCAGTTTAATAGATTCCTACGAGCAGTACTTC CASSLIDSYEQYF
TRBJ2-4 TRBV10-3 TRBD1 many TGTGCCATCAGCTCGGACAGGGGTAACATTCAGTACTTC CAISSDRGNIQYF
TRBJ2-1 TRBV29-1 NA few TGCAGCGCCCGTCCCTTCACTAGTGAGCAGTTCTTC CSARPFTSEQFF
TRBJ1-6 TRBV28 NA few TGTGCCAGCAGTCGGGGCATTAATTCACCCCTCCACTTT CASSRGINSPLHF
TRBJ1-1 TRBV6-6 NA NA TGTGCCAGCAGTTACTCCATACTTAAGGGCACTGAAGCTTTCTTT CASSYSILKGTEAFF
TRBJ2-5 TRBV4-2 TRBD2 few TGTGCCAGCAGCCAAGGTGCTAGCGGGGAAGAGACCCAGTACTTC CASSQGASGEETQYF
TRBJ2-2 TRBV7-7 TRBD1 NA TGTGCCAGCAGCGCCGGGACAGGGGCCTACGGGGAGCTGTTTTTT CASSAGTGAYGELFF
TRBJ2-3 TRBV6-5 NA NA TGTGCCAGCAGTTACATGGGAGCAGGAAGCACAGATACGCAGTATTTT CASSYMGAGSTDTQYF
TRBJ2-3 TRBV4-2 TRBD2 many TGTGCCAGCAGCCAAGATCTAGCGGCGGGCGGCACAGATACGCAGTATTTT CASSQDLAAGGTDTQYF
TRBJ1-1 TRBV30 NA once TGTGCCTGGAACAGGGTGGGCACTGAAGCTTTCTTT CAWNRVGTEAFF
TRBJ2-3 TRBV6-5 NA NA TGTGCCAGCAGCCCCTCCGGCGGTCTCACAGATACGCAGTATTTT CASSPSGGLTDTQYF
TRBJ2-5 TRBV18 TRBD1 NA TGTGCCAGCTCCCAACAGGGGGCTGTTGAGACCCAGTACTTC CASSQQGAVETQYF